A single sample gave rise to the 31 T cell receptor beta chains below, sequenced in a study of preoperative IRX-2 immunotherapy in early breast cancer. Indicated treatment: preoperative locoregional IRX-2 cytokine immunotherapy. This table comes from immunoSEQ multiplex PCR, and its TCRdb copy is limited to in-frame clones, with some not included. Counted here are around 60,000 clones, around 94% occurring once; the ten biggest clones make up roughly 1.5%. Sample collection was performed from a patient treated with IRX-2 immunotherapy. The receptor set was obtained from a human donor with breast cancer.

This rearrangement joins TRBV15 to TRBJ2-1; D remains unclear. The CDR3 loop spans 13 amino acids. Between the trimmed V and J ends, which lost 6 bases and 8 bases, there was a span of 14 bases. Germline CDR1 and CDR2: LNHNV and YYDKDF (reference sequence). The CDR3 protein is CATSLLWSHEQFF. For the CDR3, the DNA is TGTGCCACCAGTCTCTTGTGGTCCCATGAGCAGTTCTTC.

This clone was picked up one time. The chain recombines TRBV19 with TRBJ2-7, with D tentatively TRBD1 or TRBD2 (7 bases each). This CDR3 is built from 14 residues. Germline lookup yields CDR1 LNHDA and CDR2 SQIVND (reference sequence). V was clipped by 5 bases and J by 3 bases, with 14 bases between them. CDR3 in amino acids: CASSQGRDSYEQYF. The CDR3 region has the DNA TGTGCCAGTAGTCAAGGGAGGGACAGCTACGAGCAGTACTTC.

The chain carries TRBV7-2 and TRBJ2-7; 10 bases align to TRBD1. The CDR3 spans 14 residues. Germline V gene lookup returns CDR1 SGHTA and CDR2 FQGNSA. With V trimmed by 3 bases and J by 6 bases, 5 bases remained unmatched. Written as DNA, the CDR3 is TGTGCCAGCAGCTTCAAGACAGGGGGCGGCGAGCAGTACTTC. It encodes CASSFKTGGGEQYF.

This sequence joins TRBV11-2 and TRBJ2-5, with TRBD2 matching over 13 bases. The tail of the sequence fits TRBJ2-7 better, so the J call may be wrong. Germline V lookup: CDR1 SGHAT, CDR2 FQNNGV. The CDR3 consists of 16 residues. Written as DNA, the CDR3 is TGTGCCAGCAGCTTAGGCACTAGCGGGAGGGGCTACGAGCAGTACTTC. It translates to CASSLGTSGRGYEQYF.

This clone has only one observation. The genes are TRBV4-3 and TRBJ2-1; 9 bases line up with TRBD2. Losses at the gene ends were 1 base for V and 3 bases for J; bases not matched to a gene: 7. The CDR3 extends over 17 amino acids. CDR1 is LGHNA, CDR2 YSLEER, per germline. For the CDR3, the DNA is TGCGCCAGCAGCCAAGCTTTAGCGGGAGCGATCTACAATGAGCAGTTCTTC. Its translation is CASSQALAGAIYNEQFF.

The rearrangement uses TRBV30 and TRBJ2-5; D call uncertain. The ends were cut back, 7 bases at V and 3 bases at J, with 9 bases in the middle. The CDR3 contains 11 residues. Germline V lookup: CDR1 GTSNPN, CDR2 SVGIG (reference sequence). The CDR3: CASSRKETQYF. The CDR3 coding sequence is TGTGCCTCCTCACGAAAAGAGACCCAGTACTTC.

CDR3 DNA: TGCGCCAGCAGCGGGACCTCACTACTAGCGGAGCGGGAGAGGGACAATGAGCAGTTCTTC. Translated, it gives CASSGTSLLAERERDNEQFF. The rearrangement joins TRBV4-3 to TRBJ2-1, with 8 bases identical to TRBD2. There are 20 residues in the CDR3. Trimming removed 5 bases from V and 5 bases from J; junction bases left unmatched: 23. CDR1 LGHNA and CDR2 YSLEER come from the germline V gene.

The DNA of the CDR3 is TGTGCCAGCAGCTTAAATCATGGCTATGGCTACACCTTC. Protein sequence: CASSLNHGYGYTF. The V gene is TRBV7-3, the J gene TRBJ1-2, with D uncertain. The germline gives CDR1 SGHTA, CDR2 FQGTGA. This CDR3 spans 13 amino acids. V shed 1 base and J shed 4 bases, with 7 bases lying between them.

This clone is a singleton in its sample. This chain uses TRBV11-3 with TRBJ2-1; tentative D call: TRBD1 (6 bases). The germline CDR1 and CDR2 sequences are SGHNT and YENEEA. The CDR3 spans 14 residues. V was cut by 3 bases and J by 3 bases, with 9 bases left in between. CDR3 amino acids: CASSFGTIYNEQFF. For the CDR3, the DNA is TGTGCCAGCAGCTTCGGGACAATCTACAATGAGCAGTTCTTC.

The chain has TRBV7-2 and TRBJ1-1; D may be TRBD1 (5 bases). This CDR3 region has 15 residues. The ends were cut back, 2 bases at V and 4 bases at J, with 14 bases in the middle. Germline CDR1 SGHTA, CDR2 FQGNSA. CDR3 DNA sequence: TGTGCCAGCAGCTTAACCGGGGGGGAGAGCACTGAAGCTTTCTTT. Amino acid sequence: CASSLTGGESTEAFF. The full variable domain, its missing parts supplied by reference TRBV7-2 and TRBJ1-1, is GAGVSQSPSNKVTEKGKDVELRCDPISGHTALYWYRQSLGQGLEFLIYFQGNSAPDKSGLPSDRFSAERTGGSVSTLTIQRTQQEDSAVYLCASSLTGGESTEAFFGQGTRLTVV.

V and J are TRBV7-6 and TRBJ2-2; D is undetermined. This CDR3 is 12 amino acids long. Germline V CDR1 and CDR2: SGHVS, FNYEAQ. Trimming took off 5 bases at V and 13 bases at J, with 14 bases between the two ends. The CDR3 nucleotides are TGTGCCAGCAGCCCGGACCCCTACGTGCTGTTTTTT. It specifies CASSPDPYVLFF. The whole variable domain, remainder taken from reference TRBV7-6 and TRBJ2-2, is GAGVSQSPRYKVTKRGQDVALRCDPISGHVSLYWYRQALGQGPEFLTYFNYEAQQDKSGLPNDRFSAERPEGSISTLTIQRTEQRDSAMYRCASSPDPYVLFFGEGSRLTVL.

This clone was recorded once. The chain recombines TRBV30 with TRBJ1-1, with a tentative D call TRBD1 (5 bases). Trimming left V 8 bases short and J 5 bases short, with 18 bases between. Germline V gene data show CDR1 as GTSNPN and CDR2 as SVGIG (reference sequence). The CDR3 loop spans 13 amino acids. CDR3: CAAAAGARTEAFF. The CDR3 nucleotides are TGTGCCGCTGCGGCCGGGGCGCGTACTGAAGCTTTCTTT.

The chain carries TRBV19 and TRBJ2-7; 8 bases align to TRBD2. V shed 6 bases, J shed 9 bases, and the junction held 13 bases outside the gene matches. Germline CDR1 LNHDA, CDR2 SQIVND (reference sequence). The CDR3 loop spans 14 amino acids. The CDR3 DNA follows: TGTGCCAGTAGACAGTCCGGGACTAGAGAATCGCAGTACTTC. The encoded protein is CASRQSGTRESQYF.

The J gene is TRBJ2-2, the V gene TRBV19, with 8 positions matching TRBD1. Germline V lookup: CDR1 LNHDA, CDR2 SQIVND (reference sequence). The CDR3 runs 14 residues. Germline trimming cut 5 bases from V and 5 bases from J; bases unmatched to any gene: 4. CDR3 coding DNA: TGTGCCAGTAGTCCCCGGACAGGGACCGGGGAGCTGTTTTTT. This gives the protein CASSPRTGTGELFF.

CDR3: CATQGTNYGYTF. In DNA form, the CDR3 reads TGTGCCACCCAGGGAACTAACTATGGCTACACCTTC. This chain uses TRBV28 with TRBJ1-2; D might be TRBD1 (5 bases). Trimming took off 10 bases at V and 0 bases at J, with 9 bases between the two ends. CDR3 length: 12 amino acids. In germline, CDR1 is MDHEN, CDR2 SYDVKM.

This chain connects TRBV7-3 to TRBJ2-7; 9 bases agree with TRBD2. There are 15 residues in the CDR3. CDR1 SGHTA and CDR2 FQGTGA come from the germline V gene. The V segment lost 5 bases and the J segment 2 bases; nucleotides outside the gene matches: 7. This CDR3 is CASSAFGGRAYEQYF. CDR3 DNA: TGTGCCAGCAGCGCGTTCGGCGGGAGGGCCTACGAGCAGTACTTC.

V and J are TRBV28 and TRBJ2-7; 9 nucleotides match TRBD1. This CDR3 region has 14 residues. Germline V CDR1 and CDR2: MDHEN, SYDVKM. Trimming removed 6 bases from V and 4 bases from J; junction bases left unmatched: 7. CDR3 in amino acids: CASRAGQGFYEQYF. CDR3 bases: TGTGCCAGCAGGGCGGGACAGGGCTTTTACGAGCAGTACTTC.

This clone has only one observation. V usage is TRBV5-5 and J usage is TRBJ2-5, with TRBD1 identical over 9 bases. In germline, CDR1 is SGHKS, CDR2 YYEKEE (reference sequence). The V and J ends lost 2 bases and 5 bases, in that order; junction bases with no gene match: 7. The CDR3 consists of 15 residues. The CDR3 bases are TGTGCCAGCAGCTTCGCGACAGGGGGACGGGAGACCCAGTACTTC. Its translation is CASSFATGGRETQYF.

This chain connects TRBV18 to TRBJ1-2, with TRBD1 as a possible D gene (5 bases). Between the trimmed V and J ends, which lost 0 bases and 4 bases, there was a span of 9 bases. The CDR3 length is 14 residues. Germline CDR1 and CDR2: KGHSH and LQKENI. The CDR3 DNA reads TGTGCCAGCTCACCACCGGGACTGAGCTATGGCTACACCTTC. Protein: CASSPPGLSYGYTF. Variable domain in full (rest from reference TRBV18 and TRBJ1-2): NAGVMQNPRHLVRRRGQEARLRCSPMKGHSHVYWYRQLPEEGLKFMVYLQKENIIDESGMPKERFSAEFPKEGPSILRIQQVVRGDSAAYFCASSPPGLSYGYTFGSGTRLTVV.

The V gene is TRBV28, the J gene TRBJ1-5; the D is unclear. The germline gives CDR1 MDHEN, CDR2 SYDVKM. V lost 3 bases to trimming and J lost 9 bases, with 15 bases between them. The length of the CDR3 is 14 residues. As DNA, the CDR3 is TGTGCCAGCAGTTTGAAACAGTACTTTGGGCCCCAGCATTTT. Residues: CASSLKQYFGPQHF. Based on the CDR3 plus reference TRBV28 and TRBJ1-5, the full variable domain is DVKVTQSSRYLVKRTGEKVFLECVQDMDHENMFWYRQDPGLGLRLIYFSYDVKMKEKGDIPEGYSVSREKKERFSLILESASTNQTSMYLCASSLKQYFGPQHFGDGTRLSIL.

V usage is TRBV28 and J usage is TRBJ2-3; TRBD2 agrees at 9 bases. V dropped 4 bases and J dropped 4; count of bases not matched to a gene: 9. Germline V gene sequence: CDR1 MDHEN, CDR2 SYDVKM. This CDR3 has 16 residues. DNA for the CDR3: TGTGCCAGCAGTTGGGGCGGGGGGGCCAGGGCAGATACGCAGTATTTT. As protein: CASSWGGGARADTQYF.

V and J are TRBV18 and TRBJ1-5, with a tentative D call TRBD1 (5 bases). Germline CDR1 reads KGHSH; CDR2 reads LQKENI. V lost 2 bases and J 3 bases, leaving 11 bases between the germline ends. This CDR3 comprises 15 residues. CDR3 DNA sequence: TGTGCCAGCTCACCAACAGGTGGAGTCAATCAGCCCCAGCATTTT. Its translation: CASSPTGGVNQPQHF.

The CDR3 DNA sequence: TGTGCCTGGAGTTCCAGGGGGAAGGGCGAGCAGTACTTC. This sequence encodes CAWSSRGKGEQYF. V usage is TRBV30 and J usage is TRBJ2-7, with 7 bases fitting TRBD1. Germline assignment: CDR1 GTSNPN and CDR2 SVGIG (reference sequence). J gave up 6 bases and V 2 bases, and 7 bases lay outside the gene matches. The CDR3 runs 13 residues.

This chain uses TRBV7-2 with TRBJ1-1, with D unresolved. The CDR3 runs to 11 residues. V shed 6 bases and J shed 11 bases, with 13 bases lying between them. CDR1 is SGHTA, CDR2 FQGNSA, per germline. Here the CDR3 DNA reads TGTGCCAGCAGGATCGGAGTTGGGGCTTTCTTT. Translated: CASRIGVGAFF.

The chain has TRBV6-5 and TRBJ2-5, with no clear D. Germline V gene data show CDR1 as MNHEY and CDR2 as SVGAGI. The CDR3 totals 12 residues. V was cut by 4 bases and J by 7 bases, with 10 bases left in between. The CDR3 reads CASSFIGRTQYF. The CDR3 coding sequence is TGTGCCAGCAGTTTCATCGGGCGGACCCAGTACTTC.

This chain uses TRBV5-6 with TRBJ1-2; TRBD1 is a possible D gene (6 bases). The CDR3 is 14 amino acids. Trimming took off 0 bases at V and 5 bases at J, with 11 bases between the two ends. Germline values: CDR1 SGHDT, CDR2 YYEEEE. This CDR3 is CASSLDRAWYGYTF. Written as DNA, the CDR3 is TGTGCCAGCAGCTTGGACAGGGCCTGGTATGGCTACACCTTC.

The chain recombines TRBV10-3 with TRBJ1-6; the match to TRBD1 covers 10 bases. Germline V gene data show CDR1 as ENHRY and CDR2 as SYGVKD. J was trimmed by 10 bases and V by 6 bases; bases with no gene match: 12. This CDR3 has 16 amino acids. The CDR3 reads CAIRSSAGQGFSPLHF. As DNA, the CDR3 is TGTGCCATCAGATCCTCGGCGGGACAGGGGTTCTCACCCCTCCACTTT.

This rearrangement joins TRBV19 to TRBJ1-2, with 10 bases aligning to TRBD1. V shed 4 bases and J 2 bases; nucleotides not matched to a gene: 7. In germline, CDR1 is LNHDA, CDR2 SQIVND (reference sequence). This CDR3 region has 16 residues. The CDR3 is CASSRQGASPNYGYTF. DNA of the CDR3: TGTGCCAGTAGTAGACAGGGGGCCTCTCCAAACTATGGCTACACCTTC.

V usage is TRBV4-3 and J usage is TRBJ2-2, with 7 bases matching TRBD1. V shed 1 base and J 6 bases; nucleotides not matched to a gene: 5. Germline lookup yields CDR1 LGHNA and CDR2 YSLEER. This CDR3 has 15 residues. DNA of the CDR3: TGCGCCAGCAGCCAAGTGGGGACAGCCTCCGGGGAGCTGTTTTTT. This gives the protein CASSQVGTASGELFF.

The V call is TRBV20-1, the J call TRBJ2-3, with D tentatively TRBD1 (5 bases). The CDR3 consists of 11 residues. Germline CDR1 DFQATT, CDR2 SNEGSKA (reference sequence). For the CDR3, the DNA is TGCAGAGACAGAGACACAGATACGCAGTATTTT. This encodes CRDRDTDTQYF.

The chain uses TRBV28 and TRBJ1-2; maybe TRBD1 (5 bases). Germline lookup yields CDR1 MDHEN and CDR2 SYDVKM. The CDR3 length is 12 residues. V was cut by 6 bases and J by 7 bases, with 12 bases left in between. DNA of the CDR3: TGTGCCAGCAGCTTGGACATCCCTGGCTACACCTTC. This translates into CASSLDIPGYTF.